Sequencing of this T cell receptor beta chain was carried out in a study of graft-versus-host responses after intestinal transplantation. The CDR3 contains 15 residues. V trimming: 6 bases; J trimming: 5 bases; junction bases outside the gene matches: 8. Germline CDR1 reads MGHRA; CDR2 reads YSYEKL. Sequencing used immunoSEQ multiplex PCR; TCRdb keeps in-frame clones, though not all of them. Here the sample spans about 94,000 clones, 91% being singletons. In the case of this clone: Antigen: not known.

The TCR was taken from a human donor who received an intestinal transplant. Specimen: unstimulated CD8+ T cells sorted from spleen or lymph node cells, collected before intestinal transplant. This chain joins TRBV4-1 and TRBJ2-3; 10 bases are shared with TRBD2. For the CDR3, the DNA is TGCGCCAGCAGTCTGCTAGCGGGAGAGTTAGATACGCAGTATTTT. It yields the protein CASSLLAGELDTQYF.